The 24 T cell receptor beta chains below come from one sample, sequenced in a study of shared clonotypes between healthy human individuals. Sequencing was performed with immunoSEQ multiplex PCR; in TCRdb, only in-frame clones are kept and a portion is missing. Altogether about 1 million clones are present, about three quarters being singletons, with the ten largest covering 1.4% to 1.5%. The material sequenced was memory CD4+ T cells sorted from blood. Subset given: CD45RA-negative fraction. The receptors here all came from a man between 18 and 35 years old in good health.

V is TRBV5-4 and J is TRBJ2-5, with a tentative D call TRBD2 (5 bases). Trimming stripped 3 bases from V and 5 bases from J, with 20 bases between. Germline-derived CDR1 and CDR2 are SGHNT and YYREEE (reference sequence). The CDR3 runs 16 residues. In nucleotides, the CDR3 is TGTGCCAGCAGCTCCCCTGGGTCGGCTCGCGGGGAGACCCAGTACTTC. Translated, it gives CASSSPGSARGETQYF.

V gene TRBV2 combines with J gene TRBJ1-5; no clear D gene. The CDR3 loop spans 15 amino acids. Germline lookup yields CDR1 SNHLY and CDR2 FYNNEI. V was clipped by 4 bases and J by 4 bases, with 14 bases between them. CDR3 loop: CASSAEGAINQPQHF. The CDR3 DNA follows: TGTGCCAGCAGTGCAGAGGGAGCTATAAATCAGCCCCAGCATTTT. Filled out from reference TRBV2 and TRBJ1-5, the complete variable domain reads EPEVTQTPSHQVTQMGQEVILRCVPISNHLYFYWYRQILGQKVEFLVSFYNNEISEKSEIFDDQFSVERPDGSNFTLKIRSTKLEDSAMYFCASSAEGAINQPQHFGDGTRLSIL.

The CDR3 region is CASSGGPGRANEKLFF. The CDR3 DNA is TGTGCCAGCAGTGGGGGGCCCGGAAGAGCGAATGAAAAACTGTTTTTT. The chain uses TRBV2 and TRBJ1-4, with TRBD1 as a possible D gene (6 bases). Trimming removed 4 bases at V and 5 bases at J, with 17 bases between. Germline CDR1 SNHLY, CDR2 FYNNEI. This CDR3 is 16 amino acids long.

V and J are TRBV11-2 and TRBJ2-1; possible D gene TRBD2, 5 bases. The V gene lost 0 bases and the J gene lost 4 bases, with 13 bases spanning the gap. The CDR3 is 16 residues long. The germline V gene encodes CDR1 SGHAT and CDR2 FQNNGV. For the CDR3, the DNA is TGTGCCAGCAGCTTAGATATCGGACTCCTTTACAATGAGCAGTTCTTC. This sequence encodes CASSLDIGLLYNEQFF.

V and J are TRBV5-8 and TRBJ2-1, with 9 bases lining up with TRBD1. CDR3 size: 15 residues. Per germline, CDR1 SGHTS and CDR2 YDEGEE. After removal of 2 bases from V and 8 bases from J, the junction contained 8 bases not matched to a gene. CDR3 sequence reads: CASSLPGTGKHEQFF. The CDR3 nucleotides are TGTGCCAGCAGCTTACCCGGGACAGGGAAGCATGAGCAGTTCTTC.

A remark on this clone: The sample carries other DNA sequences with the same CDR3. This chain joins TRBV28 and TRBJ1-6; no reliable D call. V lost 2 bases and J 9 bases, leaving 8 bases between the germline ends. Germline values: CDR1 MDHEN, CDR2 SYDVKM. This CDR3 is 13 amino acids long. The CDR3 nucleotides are TGTGCCAGCAGTTTAGACCGGGTTTCACCCCTCCACTTT. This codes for CASSLDRVSPLHF.

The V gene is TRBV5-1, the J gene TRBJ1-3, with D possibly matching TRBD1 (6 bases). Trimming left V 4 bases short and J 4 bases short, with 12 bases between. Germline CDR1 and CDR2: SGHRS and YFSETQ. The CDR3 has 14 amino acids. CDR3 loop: CASSKDRLGNTIYF. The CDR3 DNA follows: TGCGCCAGCAGCAAGGACAGATTGGGAAACACCATATATTTT.

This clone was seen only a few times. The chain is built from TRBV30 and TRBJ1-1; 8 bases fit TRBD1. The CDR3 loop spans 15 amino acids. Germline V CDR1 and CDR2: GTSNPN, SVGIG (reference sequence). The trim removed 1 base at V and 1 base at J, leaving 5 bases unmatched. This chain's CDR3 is CAWSGQGARNTEAFF. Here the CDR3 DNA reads TGTGCCTGGAGTGGGCAGGGGGCACGGAACACTGAAGCTTTCTTT.

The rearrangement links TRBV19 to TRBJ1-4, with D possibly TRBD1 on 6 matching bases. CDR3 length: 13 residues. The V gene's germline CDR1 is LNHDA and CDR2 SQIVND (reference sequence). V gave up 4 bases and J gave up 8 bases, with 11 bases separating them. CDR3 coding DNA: TGTGCCAGTAGTACCTCAGACAGGGAAAAACTGTTTTTT. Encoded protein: CASSTSDREKLFF. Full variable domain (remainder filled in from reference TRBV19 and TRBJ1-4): DGGITQSPKYLFRKEGQNVTLSCEQNLNHDAMYWYRQDPGQGLRLIYYSQIVNDFQKGDIAEGYSVSREKKESFPLTVTSAQKNPTAFYLCASSTSDREKLFFGSGTQLSVL.

The CDR3 loop reads CASSPIIQVAGYTF. In DNA, the CDR3 is TGTGCCAGCAGCCCGATAATACAGGTGGCTGGCTACACCTTC. The chain joins TRBV5-6 to TRBJ1-2; weak D call: TRBD1 (5 bases). Looked up from germline, CDR1 is SGHDT and CDR2 is YYEEEE. The CDR3 is made up of 14 amino acids. The V end was cut by 4 bases, the J end by 7 bases, with 17 bases between.

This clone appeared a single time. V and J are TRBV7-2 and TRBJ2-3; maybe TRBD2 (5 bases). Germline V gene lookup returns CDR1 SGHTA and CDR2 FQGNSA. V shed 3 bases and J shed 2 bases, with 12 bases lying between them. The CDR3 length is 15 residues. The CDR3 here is CASSLRRTDTDTQYF. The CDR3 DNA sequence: TGTGCCAGCAGCTTGCGGCGGACTGACACAGATACGCAGTATTTT.

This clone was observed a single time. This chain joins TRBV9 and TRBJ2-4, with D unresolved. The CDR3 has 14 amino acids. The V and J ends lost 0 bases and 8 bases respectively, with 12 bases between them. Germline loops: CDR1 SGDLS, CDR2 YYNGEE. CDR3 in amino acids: CASSVGSEIDIQYF. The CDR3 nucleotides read TGTGCCAGCAGCGTAGGGTCGGAGATCGACATTCAGTACTTC. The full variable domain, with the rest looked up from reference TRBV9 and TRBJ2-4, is DSGVTQTPKHLITATGQRVTLRCSPRSGDLSVYWYQQSLDQGLQFLIQYYNGEERAKGNILERFSAQQFPDLHSELNLSSLELGDSALYFCASSVGSEIDIQYFGAGTRLSVL.

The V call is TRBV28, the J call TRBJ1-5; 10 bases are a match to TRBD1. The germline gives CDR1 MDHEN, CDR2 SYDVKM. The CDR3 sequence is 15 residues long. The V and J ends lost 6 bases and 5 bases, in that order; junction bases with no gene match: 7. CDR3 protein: CASSGQGGFYQPQHF. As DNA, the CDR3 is TGTGCCAGCAGCGGACAGGGGGGGTTTTATCAGCCCCAGCATTTT.

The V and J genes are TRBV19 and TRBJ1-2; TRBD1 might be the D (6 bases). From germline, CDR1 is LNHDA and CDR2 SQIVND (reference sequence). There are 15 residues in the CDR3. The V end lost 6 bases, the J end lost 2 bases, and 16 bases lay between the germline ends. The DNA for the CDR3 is TGTGCCAGTAGCGGCAGGGGAGGGGTGAACTATGGCTACACCTTC. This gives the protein CASSGRGGVNYGYTF.

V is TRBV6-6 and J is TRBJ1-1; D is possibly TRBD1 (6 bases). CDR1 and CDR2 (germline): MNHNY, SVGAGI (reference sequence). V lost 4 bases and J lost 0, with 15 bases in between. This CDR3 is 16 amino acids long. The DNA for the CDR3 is TGTGCCAGCAGTTCGTCTTTAGGGGGGATGAACACTGAAGCTTTCTTT. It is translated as CASSSSLGGMNTEAFF.

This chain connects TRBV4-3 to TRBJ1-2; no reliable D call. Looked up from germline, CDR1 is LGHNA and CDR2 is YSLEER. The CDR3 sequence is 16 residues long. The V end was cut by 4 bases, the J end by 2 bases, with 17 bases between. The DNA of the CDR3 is TGCGCCAGCAGCCCCCAAGAGTCCAGGCGGAACTATGGCTACACCTTC. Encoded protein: CASSPQESRRNYGYTF.

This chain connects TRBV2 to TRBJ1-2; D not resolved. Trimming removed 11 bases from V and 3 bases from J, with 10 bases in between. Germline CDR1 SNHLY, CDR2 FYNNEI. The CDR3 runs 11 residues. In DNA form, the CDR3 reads TGTGCCGGTGGGTGGGACTATGGCTACACCTTC. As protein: CAGGWDYGYTF.

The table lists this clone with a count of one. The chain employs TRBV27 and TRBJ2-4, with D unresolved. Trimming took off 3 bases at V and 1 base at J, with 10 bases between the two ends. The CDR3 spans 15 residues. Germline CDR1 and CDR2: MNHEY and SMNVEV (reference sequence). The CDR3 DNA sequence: TGTGCCAGCAGTTTTAGCCCCACGGCCAAAAACATTCAGTACTTC. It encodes CASSFSPTAKNIQYF.

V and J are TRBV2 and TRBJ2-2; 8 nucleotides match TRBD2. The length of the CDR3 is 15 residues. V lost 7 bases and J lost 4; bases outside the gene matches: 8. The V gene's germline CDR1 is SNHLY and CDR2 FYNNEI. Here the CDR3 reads CASTYGGAGTGELFF. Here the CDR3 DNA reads TGTGCCAGCACCTACGGGGGGGCCGGCACCGGGGAGCTGTTTTTT.

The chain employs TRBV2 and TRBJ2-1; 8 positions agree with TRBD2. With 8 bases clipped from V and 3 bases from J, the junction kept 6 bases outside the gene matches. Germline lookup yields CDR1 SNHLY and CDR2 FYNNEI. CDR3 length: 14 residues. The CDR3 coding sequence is TGTGCCAGCTGGAGCGGGGGAGGCTACAATGAGCAGTTCTTC. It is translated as CASWSGGGYNEQFF.

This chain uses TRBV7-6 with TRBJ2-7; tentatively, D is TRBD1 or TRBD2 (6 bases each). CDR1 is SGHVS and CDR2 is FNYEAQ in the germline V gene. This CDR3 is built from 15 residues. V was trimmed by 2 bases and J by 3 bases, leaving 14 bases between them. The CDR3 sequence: CASSLRGALDYEQYF. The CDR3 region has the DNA TGTGCCAGCAGCTTAAGGGGGGCATTGGACTACGAGCAGTACTTC.

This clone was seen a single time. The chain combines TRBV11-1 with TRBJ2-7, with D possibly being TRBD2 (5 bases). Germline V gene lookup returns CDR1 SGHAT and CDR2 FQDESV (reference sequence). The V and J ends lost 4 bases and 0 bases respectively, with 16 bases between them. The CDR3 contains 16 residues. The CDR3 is CASSSPGRESSYEQYF. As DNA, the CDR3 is TGTGCCAGCAGCTCCCCTGGCCGGGAAAGCTCCTACGAGCAGTACTTC.

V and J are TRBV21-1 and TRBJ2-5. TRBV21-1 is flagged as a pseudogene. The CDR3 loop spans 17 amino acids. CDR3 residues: CASSGPSRESLWETQYF. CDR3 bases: TGTGCCAGCAGCGGGCCGAGCAGGGAGTCATTATGGGAGACCCAGTACTTC.

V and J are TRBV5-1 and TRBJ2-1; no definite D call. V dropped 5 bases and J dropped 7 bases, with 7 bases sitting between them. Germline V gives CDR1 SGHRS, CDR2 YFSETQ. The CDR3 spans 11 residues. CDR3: CASRHSNEQFF. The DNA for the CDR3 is TGCGCCAGCAGGCACTCAAATGAGCAGTTCTTC.